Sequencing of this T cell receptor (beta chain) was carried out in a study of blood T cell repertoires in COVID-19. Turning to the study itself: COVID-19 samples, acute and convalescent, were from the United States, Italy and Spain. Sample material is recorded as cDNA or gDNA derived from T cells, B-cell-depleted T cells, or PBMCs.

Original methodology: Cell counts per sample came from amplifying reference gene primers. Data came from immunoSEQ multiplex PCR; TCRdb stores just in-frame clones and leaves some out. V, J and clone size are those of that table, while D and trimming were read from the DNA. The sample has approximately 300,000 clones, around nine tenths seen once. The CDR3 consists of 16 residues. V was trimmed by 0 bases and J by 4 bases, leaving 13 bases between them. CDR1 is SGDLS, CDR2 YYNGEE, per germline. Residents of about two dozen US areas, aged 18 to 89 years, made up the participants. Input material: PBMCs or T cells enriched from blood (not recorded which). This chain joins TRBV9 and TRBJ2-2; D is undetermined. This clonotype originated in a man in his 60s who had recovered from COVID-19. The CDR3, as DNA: TGTGCCAGCAGCGTAGACCCTCTCTGGAGCACCGGGGAGCTGTTTTTT. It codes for CASSVDPLWSTGELFF.